Listed below are T cell receptor beta chains from one sample, sequenced in a study of cytomegalovirus exposure and HLA in healthy donors. Assay used: immunoSEQ multiplex PCR; TCRdb lists only in-frame clones, some missing. Of about 130,000 clones detected, roughly 80% appear once; the ten largest clones hold around 2%. Sequences were obtained from PBMCs. Every receptor here comes from a man in his thirties or forties in good health and CMV-seronegative. Each CDR3 is given with its conserved first and last residue. D genes are given only for firm matches. Clone sizes are given selectively: once, few, many, or a class where the clone is expanded.

clone size	D gene	J gene	V gene	CDR3 protein	CDR3 DNA
NA	TRBD1	TRBJ1-2	TRBV9	CASSGQTGWYGYTF	TGTGCCAGCAGCGGACAGACAGGGTGGTATGGCTACACCTTC
NA	NA	TRBJ1-5	TRBV7-9	CASSLSGVGQPQHF	TGTGCCAGCAGCTTATCGGGTGTGGGTCAGCCCCAGCATTTT
NA	NA	TRBJ2-7	TRBV28	CASSPGISYEQYF	TGTGCCAGCAGTCCCGGGATTTCCTACGAGCAGTACTTC
NA	TRBD1	TRBJ2-3	TRBV6-6	CASTPGTGEWLGTQYF	TGTGCCAGCACCCCCGGGACAGGGGAATGGTTGGGTACGCAGTATTTT
NA	TRBD1	TRBJ2-4	TRBV15	CATSRAFGQGENIQYF	TGTGCCACCAGCAGAGCTTTTGGACAGGGAGAAAACATTCAGTACTTC
once	TRBD1	TRBJ1-1	TRBV7-2	CASSALGTGARTEAFF	TGTGCCAGCAGCGCCTTAGGGACAGGGGCGAGGACTGAAGCTTTCTTT
NA	NA	TRBJ1-2	TRBV19	CASSVVQGNYGYTF	TGTGCCAGTAGTGTTGTACAGGGTAACTATGGCTACACCTTC
NA	NA	TRBJ2-1	TRBV14	CASSQPGVKNEQFF	TGTGCCAGCAGCCAACCGGGAGTAAAGAATGAGCAGTTCTTC
NA	TRBD1	TRBJ1-2	TRBV28	CATVIPGQDYGYTF	TGTGCCACCGTAATACCGGGACAGGATTATGGCTACACCTTC
NA	TRBD1	TRBJ1-3	TRBV6-1	CASSAGQAYSAIYF	TGTGCCAGCAGTGCCGGACAGGCCTATAGCGCCATATATTTT
NA	NA	TRBJ1-5	TRBV7-8	CASSFVRDSQPQHF	TGTGCCAGCAGCTTTGTCAGGGACTCTCAGCCCCAGCATTTT
NA	NA	TRBJ2-7	TRBV7-2	CASSLGGRVNEQYF	TGTGCCAGCAGCCTAGGGGGGCGGGTTAACGAGCAGTACTTC
few	NA	TRBJ1-2	TRBV6-1	CASSEVGGSYGYTF	TGTGCCAGCAGTGAAGTCGGAGGGAGCTATGGCTACACCTTC
NA	TRBD2	TRBJ2-7	TRBV11-2	CASTTGGASYEQYF	TGTGCCAGCACCACGGGGGGGGCGTCCTACGAGCAGTACTTC
NA	NA	TRBJ2-7	TRBV6-5	CASSYSKGWGEQYF	TGTGCCAGCAGTTACTCGAAGGGGTGGGGCGAGCAGTACTTC
NA	TRBD2	TRBJ2-3	TRBV14	CASNSGGVPQYF	TGTGCCAGCAACTCGGGGGGGGTGCCGCAGTATTTT
NA	TRBD2	TRBJ2-2	TRBV6-1	CASRAGRVNTGELFF	TGTGCCAGCAGGGCCGGGAGGGTCAACACCGGGGAGCTGTTTTTT
NA	NA	TRBJ1-1	TRBV11-2	CASSLVPRRVNTEAFF	TGTGCCAGCAGCTTAGTACCGCGTAGAGTGAACACTGAAGCTTTCTTT
NA	TRBD2	TRBJ2-1	TRBV11-3	CASSFSGSEQFF	TGTGCCAGCAGCTTTAGCGGGAGTGAGCAGTTCTTC
few	NA	TRBJ2-7	TRBV5-1	CASSLGSVLYEQYF	TGCGCCAGCAGCTTGGGTAGCGTACTGTACGAGCAGTACTTC
NA	TRBD1	TRBJ1-5	TRBV5-5	CASRGQPNQPQHF	TGTGCCAGCAGGGGACAGCCCAATCAGCCCCAGCATTTT
NA	TRBD1	TRBJ1-5	TRBV18	CASSPDGRDRVNF	TGTGCCAGCTCACCCGATGGTAGGGACAGGGTGAATTTT
NA	NA	TRBJ1-2	TRBV28	CASSRRASDGYGYTF	TGTGCCAGCAGTCGGCGGGCCTCAGATGGGTATGGCTACACCTTC
NA	NA	TRBJ2-1	TRBV6-5	CASSSSESRQFF	TGTGCCAGCAGTTCGAGCGAATCTAGGCAGTTCTTC
NA	NA	TRBJ2-2	TRBV10-3	CAIGWTRTGELFF	TGTGCCATCGGCTGGACTCGAACCGGGGAGCTGTTTTTT
NA	TRBD1	TRBJ2-7	TRBV5-1	CASSFYGQAYEQYF	TGCGCCAGCAGCTTTTATGGACAGGCCTACGAGCAGTACTTC
few	TRBD1	TRBJ2-7	TRBV10-3	CAINPGQGLYEQYF	TGTGCCATCAACCCGGGACAGGGGTTGTACGAGCAGTACTTC
NA	TRBD1	TRBJ1-1	TRBV28	CASTPGQLNTEAFF	TGTGCCAGCACCCCGGGACAGCTGAACACTGAAGCTTTCTTT
NA	NA	TRBJ2-5	TRBV7-2	CASSLGGLQETQYF	TGTGCCAGCAGCTTAGGGGGCTTACAAGAGACCCAGTACTTC
few	NA	TRBJ2-7	TRBV10-3	CAITDSALDEQYF	TGTGCCATCACCGACAGCGCCCTTGACGAGCAGTACTTC
NA	NA	TRBJ1-4	TRBV28	CASTAAMREKLFF	TGTGCCAGCACCGCAGCCATGAGGGAAAAACTGTTTTTT
NA	TRBD2	TRBJ2-3	TRBV19	CASSLGLAGPSFSTDTQYF	TGTGCCAGTAGCTTAGGCCTAGCGGGACCCTCCTTTAGCACAGATACGCAGTATTTT